Presented here are 2 T cell receptor beta chains from one specimen sequenced in a study of CD8 T cells in Susac syndrome. Random-hexamer reverse transcription was applied to about 0.5 to 1 ug RNA. TCRdb reprocessed the immunoSEQ multiplex PCR reads with MiXCR, giving one entry per CDR3 protein. The sample carries some 300,000 distinct CDR3 sequences, 65% to 90% recorded once. Sequenced material: CD8+ T cells from PBMCs. Source of these receptors: a human donor with multiple sclerosis.

This rearrangement joins TRBV7-3 to TRBJ2-1; TRBD2 might be the D (5 bases). V was clipped by 2 bases and J by 0 bases, with 8 bases between them. From germline, CDR1 is SGHTA and CDR2 FQGTGA. The CDR3 is 15 amino acids. DNA of the CDR3: TGTGCCAGCAGCTTACTACTAGGCTCCTACAATGAGCAGTTCTTC. This translates into CASSLLLGSYNEQFF. Combining the CDR3 with reference TRBV7-3 and TRBJ2-1 gives the whole variable domain GAGVSQTPSNKVTEKGKYVELRCDPISGHTALYWYRQSLGQGPEFLIYFQGTGAADDSGLPNDRFFAVRPEGSVSTLKIQRTERGDSAVYLCASSLLLGSYNEQFFGPGTRLTVL.

This chain joins TRBV28 and TRBJ1-3, with TRBD1 matching over 8 bases. The junction had 10 bases not matched to a gene; V was cut back by 6 bases and J by 3 bases. Germline CDR1 is MDHEN and CDR2 is SYDVKM. This CDR3 has 16 residues. This chain's CDR3 is CASSQRTGWDGNTIYF. CDR3 nucleotides: TGTGCCAGCAGCCAAAGGACAGGGTGGGATGGAAACACCATATATTTT.